The rows below give T cell receptor beta chains drawn from one sample of a study of blood T cell repertoires in COVID-19. Some clones are missing from TCRdb's copy, which holds only in-frame ones; the method was immunoSEQ multiplex PCR. The sample lists approximately 270,000 clones, 70% to 90% occurring once. Sample: peripheral blood. The receptor source for this set is a woman in her seventies with acute or convalescent COVID-19. CDR3s include the opening cysteine and the closing phenylalanine or tryptophan. A D gene is named only where the DNA matches it firmly. Expanded clones get a size class; other rows say once, few or many, or leave the size out.

v_gene	abundance	d_gene	j_gene	CDR3nt	CDR3aa
TRBV5-6	NA	TRBD1	TRBJ1-1	TGTGCCAGCAGCAAACAGGGGATGTTGACTGAAGCTTTCTTT	CASSKQGMLTEAFF
TRBV12-3/TRBV12-4	NA	TRBD1	TRBJ1-2	TGTGCCAGCAGACCGGGACAGGGACGGGGCTACACCTTC	CASRPGQGRGYTF
TRBV5-5	few	TRBD1	TRBJ2-1	TGTGCCAGCAGCGCCCGGGGACAGGGGGCGCATAATGAGCAGTTCTTC	CASSARGQGAHNEQFF
TRBV7-3	NA	TRBD2	TRBJ2-1	TGTGCCAGCAGCTCCGGTGTACGGCGGGGGGGCGGTGAGCAGTTCTTC	CASSSGVRRGGGEQFF
TRBV18	NA	NA	TRBJ2-2	TGTGCCAGCTCCTCCCGAGGCTCCGGCGCCGGGGAGCTGTTTTTT	CASSSRGSGAGELFF
TRBV15	NA	NA	TRBJ1-5	TGTGCCACCAGCAGAGAACTTCAGACAGGCAGATATCAGCCCCAGCATTTT	CATSRELQTGRYQPQHF
TRBV6-1	NA	NA	TRBJ1-4	TGTGCCAGCAGTGCGCGGGGGGCGACCAAAACTAATGAAAAACTGTTTTTT	CASSARGATKTNEKLFF
TRBV4-1	NA	NA	TRBJ1-2	TGCGCCAGCAGGAACACCGGGACTGGGAACTATGGCTACACCTTC	CASRNTGTGNYGYTF
TRBV7-2	few	NA	TRBJ2-2	TGTGCCAGCAGCCGCGGGGTCGAGGGGAAACTGTTTTTT	CASSRGVEGKLFF
TRBV5-6	NA	NA	TRBJ1-5	TGTGCCAGCAGCTTGTCCGCCCAGTTTAGCAATCAGCCCCAGCATTTT	CASSLSAQFSNQPQHF
TRBV3-1/TRBV3-2	NA	TRBD2	TRBJ2-3	TGTGCCAGCAGCCCTCTATTAACTAGCGTGGTTAGAGATACGCAGTATTTT	CASSPLLTSVVRDTQYF
TRBV7-9	NA	NA	TRBJ1-1	TGTGCCAGCAGGGTCAGGGGAGAGAACACTGAAGCTTTCTTT	CASRVRGENTEAFF
TRBV14	NA	NA	TRBJ1-1	TGTGCCAGCAGCCAGGAGGCGGTTGTAGCTTTCTTT	CASSQEAVVAFF
TRBV5-8	NA	NA	TRBJ2-7	TGTGCCAGCAGCTTGTCGGGAGCTGGGGTCGCCTACGAGCAGTACTTC	CASSLSGAGVAYEQYF
TRBV6-5	once	NA	TRBJ1-2	TGTGCCAGCAGCCCCGGTTCCCACTATGGCTACACCTTC	CASSPGSHYGYTF
TRBV5-4	NA	NA	TRBJ2-4	TGTGCCAGCAGCCGGGGGGCGGAGGCCAAAAACATTCAGTACTTC	CASSRGAEAKNIQYF
TRBV14	NA	NA	TRBJ1-1	TGTGCCAGCAGCCAAACGTTGATGGCGGACACTGAAGCTTTCTTT	CASSQTLMADTEAFF
TRBV27	NA	TRBD1	TRBJ1-1	TGTGCCAGCAGTTTATCGCGGGGACAGCCTCAGAACACTGAAGCTTTCTTT	CASSLSRGQPQNTEAFF
TRBV6-5	NA	NA	TRBJ2-1	TGTGCCAGCAGTTACTCCCGGGGTGAGCAGTTCTTC	CASSYSRGEQFF
TRBV2	NA	TRBD2	TRBJ2-1	TGTGCCAGCAGTGAAGAGGGACTAGCCCGCTACAATGAGCAGTTCTTC	CASSEEGLARYNEQFF
TRBV5-4	NA	NA	TRBJ1-1	TGTGCCAGCAGCTTGTTCGGTTACACTGAAGCTTTCTTT	CASSLFGYTEAFF
TRBV5-1	NA	NA	TRBJ2-1	TGCGCCAGCAGCTTGGAGGGGCCGAGTAATAATGAGCAGTTCTTC	CASSLEGPSNNEQFF
TRBV5-1	NA	NA	TRBJ2-7	TGCGCCAGCAGCTTGGAGGGGGAAGGACACGAGCAGTACTTC	CASSLEGEGHEQYF
TRBV5-1	NA	NA	TRBJ1-1	TGCGCCAGCAGCTTGGAAGGGCGGGGATCTGAAGCTTTCTTT	CASSLEGRGSEAFF
TRBV3-1/TRBV3-2	NA	NA	TRBJ2-2	TGTGCCAGCAGCCTCCTTAGCCGGAACACCGGGGAGCTGTTTTTT	CASSLLSRNTGELFF
TRBV24-1	NA	TRBD1	TRBJ1-4	TGTGCCCCCCGCCCGACAGGGGGCAGGCGGCGGCCGTCGGATGAAAAACTGTTTTTT	CAPRPTGGRRRPSDEKLFF
TRBV28	NA	NA	TRBJ2-1	TGTGCCAGCAGTCCTCTCAATGAGCAGTTCTTC	CASSPLNEQFF
TRBV19	NA	NA	TRBJ1-1	TGTGCCAGTAGGCCGGGTAGGGGTCGAGCTAGCACTGAAGCTTTCTTT	CASRPGRGRASTEAFF
TRBV7-2	NA	TRBD1	TRBJ2-2	TGTGCCAGCAGCTCTAGTAGGGGGCGCGGCGGGGAGCTGTTTTTT	CASSSSRGRGGELFF
TRBV6-7	NA	NA	TRBJ1-5	TGTGCCAGCAGTCGATCTCCGGGGGGCCGCGCTCTGGGGCAGCCCCAGCATTTT	CASSRSPGGRALGQPQHF
TRBV3-1/TRBV3-2	few	NA	TRBJ1-1	TGTGCCAGCAGCAGCAGGGACACTGAAGCTTTCTTT	CASSSRDTEAFF